This record looks at one TCR beta chain sequence and its context. Antigen: not known. The data were taken from a study of OX40 agonist ivuxolimab in advanced cancers. Overall study: The dose-escalation cohort was about 86% male, with a mean age of about 56 years, ranging about 23 to 90. Partial response was recorded in three patients: one hepatocellular carcinoma and two cutaneous melanoma cases.

The assay was immunoSEQ multiplex PCR, and TCRdb's table has in-frame clones only and misses some. This table holds 60,000 to 100,000 clones, 80% to 90% found once. Samples were taken at baseline and on day 1 of cycles 4 and 7. Study results and limitations: Some nonresponders likewise displayed low normalized T-cell clonal expansion.

The source is an adult with an advanced solid tumor such as melanoma, head and neck, liver or kidney cancer. The sequencing here drew on CD4+ or CD8+ T cells sorted from blood, taken in a trial of the OX40 agonist ivuxolimab.

The CDR3 reads CASSPGGWEIDTDTQYF. The DNA of the CDR3 is TGTGCCAGCAGCCCGGGTGGCTGGGAGATAGACACAGATACGCAGTATTTT. V usage is TRBV11-3 and J usage is TRBJ2-3, with D perhaps matching TRBD2 (5 bases). Germline CDR1 and CDR2: SGHNT and YENEEA. The V and J ends lost 5 bases and 2 bases respectively, with 20 bases between them. The CDR3 contains 17 residues.